This T cell receptor beta chain came from a study of T cell responses to AZD1222 COVID-19 vaccine. Study in general: Investigators merged groups given second doses at roughly 4 or roughly 12 weeks.

CDR1 and CDR2 from the germline V gene are LGHNA and YNFKEQ. Trimming took off 0 bases at V and 9 bases at J, with 15 bases between the two ends. The CDR3 sequence is 16 residues long. The table came from immunoSEQ multiplex PCR; TCRdb's copy has only in-frame clones and leaves some out. In the table there are 180,000 or so clones, approximately 94% of which are singletons. Study-wide results and caveats: Females outnumbered males among donors, who were mostly white British; clonal diversity was possibly underestimated.

In regard to this clone: Its antigen is not identified.

The sequence was collected from an adult in good health. The gene calls are TRBV4-2 and TRBJ1-6; D is possibly TRBD1 (5 bases). This specimen was peripheral blood, taken on day 0 of AZD1222 vaccination. This chain's CDR3 is CASSQELRDAPSPLHF. CDR3 sequence (DNA): TGTGCCAGCAGCCAAGAGCTACGGGACGCCCCTTCACCCCTCCACTTT.